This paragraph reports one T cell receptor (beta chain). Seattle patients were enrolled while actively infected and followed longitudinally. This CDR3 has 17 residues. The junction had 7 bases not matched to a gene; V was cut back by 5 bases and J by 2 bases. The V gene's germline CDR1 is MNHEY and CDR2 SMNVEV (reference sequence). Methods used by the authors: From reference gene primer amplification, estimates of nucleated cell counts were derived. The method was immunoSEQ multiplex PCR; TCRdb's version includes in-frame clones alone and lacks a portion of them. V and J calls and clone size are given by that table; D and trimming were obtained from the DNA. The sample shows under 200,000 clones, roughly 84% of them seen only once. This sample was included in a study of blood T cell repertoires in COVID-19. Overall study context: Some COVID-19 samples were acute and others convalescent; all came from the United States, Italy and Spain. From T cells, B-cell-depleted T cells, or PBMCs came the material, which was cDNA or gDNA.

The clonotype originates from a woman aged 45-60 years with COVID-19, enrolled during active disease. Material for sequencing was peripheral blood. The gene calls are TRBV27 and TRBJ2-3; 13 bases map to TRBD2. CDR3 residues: CASSPRTSGGDTDTQYF. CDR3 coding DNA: TGTGCCAGCAGTCCTAGGACTAGCGGGGGCGACACAGATACGCAGTATTTT.